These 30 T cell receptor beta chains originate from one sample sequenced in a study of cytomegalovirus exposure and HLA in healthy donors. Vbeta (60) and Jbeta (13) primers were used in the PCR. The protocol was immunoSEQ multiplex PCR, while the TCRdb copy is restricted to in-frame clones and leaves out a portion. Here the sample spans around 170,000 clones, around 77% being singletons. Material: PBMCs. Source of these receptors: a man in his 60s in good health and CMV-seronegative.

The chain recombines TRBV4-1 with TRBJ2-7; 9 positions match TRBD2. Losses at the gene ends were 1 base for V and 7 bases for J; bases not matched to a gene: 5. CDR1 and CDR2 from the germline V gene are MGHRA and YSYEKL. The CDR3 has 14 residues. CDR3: CASSQGGGAPEQYF. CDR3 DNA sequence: TGCGCCAGCAGCCAAGGCGGGGGGGCTCCGGAGCAGTACTTC.

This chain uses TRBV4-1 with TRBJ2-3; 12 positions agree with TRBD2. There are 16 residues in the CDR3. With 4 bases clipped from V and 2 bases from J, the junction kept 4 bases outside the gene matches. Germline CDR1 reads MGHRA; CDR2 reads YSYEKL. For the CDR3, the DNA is TGCGCCAGCAGCCTTCGACTAGCGGGAGACACAGATACGCAGTATTTT. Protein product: CASSLRLAGDTDTQYF.

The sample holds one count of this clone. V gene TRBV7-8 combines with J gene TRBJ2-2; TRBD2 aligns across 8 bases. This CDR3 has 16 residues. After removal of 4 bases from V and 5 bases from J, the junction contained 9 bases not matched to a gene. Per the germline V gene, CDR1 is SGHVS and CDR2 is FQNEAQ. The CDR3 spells CASSSLAGGGTGELFF. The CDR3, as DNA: TGTGCCAGCAGCTCACTAGCCGGGGGGGGGACCGGGGAGCTGTTTTTT. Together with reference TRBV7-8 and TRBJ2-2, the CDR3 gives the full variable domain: GAGVSQSPRYKVAKRGQDVALRCDPISGHVSLFWYQQALGQGPEFLTYFQNEAQLDKSGLPSDRFFAERPEGSVSTLKIQRTQQEDSAVYLCASSSLAGGGTGELFFGEGSRLTVL.

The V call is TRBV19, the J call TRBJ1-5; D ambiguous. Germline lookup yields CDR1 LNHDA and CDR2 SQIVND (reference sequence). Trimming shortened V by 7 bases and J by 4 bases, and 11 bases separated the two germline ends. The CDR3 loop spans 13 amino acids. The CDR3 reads CASNKLENQPQHF. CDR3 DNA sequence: TGTGCCAGTAATAAGTTAGAGAATCAGCCCCAGCATTTT.

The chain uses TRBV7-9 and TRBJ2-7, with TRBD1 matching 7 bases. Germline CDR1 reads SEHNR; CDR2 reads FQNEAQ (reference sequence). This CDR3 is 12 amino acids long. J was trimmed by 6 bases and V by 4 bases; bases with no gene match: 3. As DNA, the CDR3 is TGTGCCAGCAGCTCTCACAGGGGCGAGCAGTACTTC. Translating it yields CASSSHRGEQYF. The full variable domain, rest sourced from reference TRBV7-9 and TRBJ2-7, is DTGVSQNPRHKITKRGQNVTFRCDPISEHNRLYWYRQTLGQGPEFLTYFQNEAQLEKSRLLSDRFSAERPKGSFSTLEIQRTEQGDSAMYLCASSSHRGEQYFGPGTRLTVT.

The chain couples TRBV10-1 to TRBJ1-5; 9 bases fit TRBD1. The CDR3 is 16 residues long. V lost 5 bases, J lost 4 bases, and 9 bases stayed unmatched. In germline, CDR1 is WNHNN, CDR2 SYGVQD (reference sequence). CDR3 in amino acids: CASSPSPGTGNQPQHF. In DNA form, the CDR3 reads TGCGCCAGCAGTCCGAGTCCCGGGACAGGGAATCAGCCCCAGCATTTT.

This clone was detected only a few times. For the CDR3, the DNA is TGTGCCAGCAGCAGACAGGGGAATGAGCAGTTCTTC. Protein product: CASSRQGNEQFF. V usage is TRBV7-2 and J usage is TRBJ2-1; 8 nucleotides match TRBD1. CDR3 length: 12 amino acids. V shed 5 bases, J shed 7 bases, and the junction held 1 base outside the gene matches. The germline CDR1 and CDR2 sequences are SGHTA and FQGNSA.

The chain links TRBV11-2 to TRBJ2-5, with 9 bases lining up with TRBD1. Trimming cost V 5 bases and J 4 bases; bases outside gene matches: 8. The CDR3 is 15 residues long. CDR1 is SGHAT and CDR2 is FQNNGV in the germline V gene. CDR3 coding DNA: TGTGCCAGCAGCCCAACAGGGGGCGCGTCAGAGACCCAGTACTTC. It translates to CASSPTGGASETQYF.

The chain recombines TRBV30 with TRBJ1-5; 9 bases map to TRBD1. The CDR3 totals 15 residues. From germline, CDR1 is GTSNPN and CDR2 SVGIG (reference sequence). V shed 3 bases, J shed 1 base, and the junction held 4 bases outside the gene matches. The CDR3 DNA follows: TGTGCCTGGAGCGCGGACAGGGGAAGCAATCAGCCCCAGCATTTT. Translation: CAWSADRGSNQPQHF.

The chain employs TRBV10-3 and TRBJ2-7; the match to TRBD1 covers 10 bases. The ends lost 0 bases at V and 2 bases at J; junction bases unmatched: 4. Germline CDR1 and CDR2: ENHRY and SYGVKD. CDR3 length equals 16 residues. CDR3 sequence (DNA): TGTGCCATCAGTGAGTCTGTGGGACAGGGGACCTACGAGCAGTACTTC. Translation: CAISESVGQGTYEQYF.

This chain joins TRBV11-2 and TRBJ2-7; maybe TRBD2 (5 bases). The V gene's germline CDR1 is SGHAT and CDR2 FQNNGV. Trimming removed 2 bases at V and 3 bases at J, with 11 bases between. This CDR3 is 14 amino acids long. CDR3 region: CASSLRRNSYEQYF. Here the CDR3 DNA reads TGTGCCAGCAGCTTAAGGAGGAACAGCTACGAGCAGTACTTC.

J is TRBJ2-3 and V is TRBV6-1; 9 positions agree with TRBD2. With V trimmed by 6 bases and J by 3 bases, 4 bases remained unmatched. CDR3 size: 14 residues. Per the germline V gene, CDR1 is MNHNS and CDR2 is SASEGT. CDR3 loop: CASSLSGGTDTQYF. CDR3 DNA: TGTGCCAGCAGCCTTAGCGGGGGTACAGATACGCAGTATTTT.

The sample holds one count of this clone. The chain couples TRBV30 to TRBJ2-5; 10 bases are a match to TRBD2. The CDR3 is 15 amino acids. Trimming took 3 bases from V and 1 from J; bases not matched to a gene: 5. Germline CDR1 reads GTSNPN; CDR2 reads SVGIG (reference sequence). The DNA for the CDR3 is TGTGCCTGGAGCCCACTAGCGGGACCCCAAGAGACCCAGTACTTC. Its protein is CAWSPLAGPQETQYF.

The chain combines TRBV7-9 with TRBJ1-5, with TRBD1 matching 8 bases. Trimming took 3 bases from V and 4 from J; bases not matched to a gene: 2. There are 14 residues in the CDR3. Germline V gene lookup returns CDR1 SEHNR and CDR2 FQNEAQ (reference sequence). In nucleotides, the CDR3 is TGTGCCAGCAGCTTGACAGGGGAAAATCAGCCCCAGCATTTT. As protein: CASSLTGENQPQHF.

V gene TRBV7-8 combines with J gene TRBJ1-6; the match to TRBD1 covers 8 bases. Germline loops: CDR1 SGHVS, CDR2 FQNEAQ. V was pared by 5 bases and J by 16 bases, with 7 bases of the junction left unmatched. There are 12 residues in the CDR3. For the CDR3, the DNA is TGTGCCAGCAGCGATCAGGGGGCCCTTCTCCACTTT. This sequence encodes CASSDQGALLHF.

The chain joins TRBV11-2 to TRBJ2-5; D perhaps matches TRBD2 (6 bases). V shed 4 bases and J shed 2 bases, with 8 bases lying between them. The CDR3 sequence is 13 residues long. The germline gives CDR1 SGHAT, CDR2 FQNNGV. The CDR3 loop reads CASSSSGQETQYF. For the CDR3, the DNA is TGTGCCAGCAGCTCAAGCGGGCAAGAGACCCAGTACTTC.

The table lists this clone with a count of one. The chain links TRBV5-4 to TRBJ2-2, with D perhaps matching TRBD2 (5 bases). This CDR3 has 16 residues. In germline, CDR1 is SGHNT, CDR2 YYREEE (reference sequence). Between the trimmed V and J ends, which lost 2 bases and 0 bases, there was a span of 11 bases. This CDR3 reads CASSFGVQANTGELFF. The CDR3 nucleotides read TGTGCCAGCAGCTTCGGGGTTCAGGCGAACACCGGGGAGCTGTTTTTT.

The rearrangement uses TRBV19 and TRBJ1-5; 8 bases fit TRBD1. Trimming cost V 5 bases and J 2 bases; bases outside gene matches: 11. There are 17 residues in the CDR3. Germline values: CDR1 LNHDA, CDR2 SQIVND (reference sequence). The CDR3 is CASSAARGLDGNQPQHF. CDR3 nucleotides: TGTGCCAGTAGTGCGGCCAGGGGGCTCGATGGCAATCAGCCCCAGCATTTT. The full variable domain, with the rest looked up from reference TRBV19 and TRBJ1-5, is DGGITQSPKYLFRKEGQNVTLSCEQNLNHDAMYWYRQDPGQGLRLIYYSQIVNDFQKGDIAEGYSVSREKKESFPLTVTSAQKNPTAFYLCASSAARGLDGNQPQHFGDGTRLSIL.

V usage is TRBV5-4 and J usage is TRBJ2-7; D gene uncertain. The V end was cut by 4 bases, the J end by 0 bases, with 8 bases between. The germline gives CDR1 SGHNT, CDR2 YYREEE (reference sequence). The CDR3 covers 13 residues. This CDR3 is CASSRDNSYEQYF. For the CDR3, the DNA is TGTGCCAGCAGCCGAGACAACTCCTACGAGCAGTACTTC.

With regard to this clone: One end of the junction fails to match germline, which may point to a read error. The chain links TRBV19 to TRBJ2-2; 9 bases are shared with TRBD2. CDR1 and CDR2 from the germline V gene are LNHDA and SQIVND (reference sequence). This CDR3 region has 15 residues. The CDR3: CASSIAGVVTGELFF. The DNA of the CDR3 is TGTGCCAGTAGCATAGCGGGAGTAGTCACCGGGGAGCTGTTTTTT.

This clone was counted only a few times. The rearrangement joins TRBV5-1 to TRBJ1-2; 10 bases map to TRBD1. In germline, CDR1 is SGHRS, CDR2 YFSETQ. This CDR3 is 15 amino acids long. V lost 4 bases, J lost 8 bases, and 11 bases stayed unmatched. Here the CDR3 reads CASSPDDRGRRGYTF. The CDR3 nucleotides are TGCGCCAGCAGCCCAGATGACAGGGGGCGGAGGGGCTACACCTTC.

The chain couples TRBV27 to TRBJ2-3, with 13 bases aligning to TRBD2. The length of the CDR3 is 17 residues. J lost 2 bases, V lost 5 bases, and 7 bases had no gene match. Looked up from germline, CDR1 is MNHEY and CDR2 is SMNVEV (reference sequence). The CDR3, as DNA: TGTGCCAGCAGTCCGGGACTAGCGGGAAAAATCACAGATACGCAGTATTTT. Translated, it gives CASSPGLAGKITDTQYF.

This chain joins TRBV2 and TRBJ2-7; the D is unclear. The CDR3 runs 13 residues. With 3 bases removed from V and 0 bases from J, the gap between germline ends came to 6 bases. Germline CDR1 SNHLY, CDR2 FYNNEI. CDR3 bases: TGTGCCAGCAGTGAGACACCCTCCTACGAGCAGTACTTC. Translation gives CASSETPSYEQYF.

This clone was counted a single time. The CDR3 nucleotides are TGTGCCAGCTCACCCTCGGGAGTCTCCTACGAGCAGTACTTC. It specifies CASSPSGVSYEQYF. The chain employs TRBV18 and TRBJ2-7; maybe TRBD2 (6 bases). From germline, CDR1 is KGHSH and CDR2 LQKENI. The CDR3 totals 14 residues. Trimming removed 3 bases at V and 0 bases at J, with 9 bases between.

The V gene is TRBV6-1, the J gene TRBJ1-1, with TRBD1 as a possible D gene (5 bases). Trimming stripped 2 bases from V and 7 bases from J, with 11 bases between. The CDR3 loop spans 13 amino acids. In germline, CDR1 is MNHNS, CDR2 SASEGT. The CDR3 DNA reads TGTGCCAGCAGTGAATCCAGACAGATTGAAGCTTTCTTT. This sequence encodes CASSESRQIEAFF.

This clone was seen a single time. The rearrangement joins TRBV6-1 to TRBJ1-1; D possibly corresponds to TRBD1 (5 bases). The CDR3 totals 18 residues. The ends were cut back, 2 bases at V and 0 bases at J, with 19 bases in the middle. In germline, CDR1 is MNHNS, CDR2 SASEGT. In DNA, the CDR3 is TGTGCCAGCAGTGAAATTTCCGGGACGTGGGAGGTGAACACTGAAGCTTTCTTT. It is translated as CASSEISGTWEVNTEAFF.

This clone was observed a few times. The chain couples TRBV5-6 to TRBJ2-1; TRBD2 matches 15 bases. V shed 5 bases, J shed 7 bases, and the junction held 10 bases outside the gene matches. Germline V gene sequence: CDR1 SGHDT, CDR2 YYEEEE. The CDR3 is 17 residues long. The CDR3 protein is CASRAGLAGGEVNEQFF. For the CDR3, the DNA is TGTGCCAGCAGAGCGGGACTAGCGGGAGGAGAGGTAAATGAGCAGTTCTTC. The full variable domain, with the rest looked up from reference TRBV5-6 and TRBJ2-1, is DAGVTQSPTHLIKTRGQQVTLRCSPKSGHDTVSWYQQALGQGPQFIFQYYEEEERQRGNFPDRFSGHQFPNYSSELNVNALLLGDSALYLCASRAGLAGGEVNEQFFGPGTRLTVL.

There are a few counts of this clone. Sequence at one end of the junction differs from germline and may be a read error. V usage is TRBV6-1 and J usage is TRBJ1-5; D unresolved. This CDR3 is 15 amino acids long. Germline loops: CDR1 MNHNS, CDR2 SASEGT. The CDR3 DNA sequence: TGTGCCAGCAAGCGGCACAGTGATAGCAATCAGCCCCAGAATTTT. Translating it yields CASKRHSDSNQPQNF.

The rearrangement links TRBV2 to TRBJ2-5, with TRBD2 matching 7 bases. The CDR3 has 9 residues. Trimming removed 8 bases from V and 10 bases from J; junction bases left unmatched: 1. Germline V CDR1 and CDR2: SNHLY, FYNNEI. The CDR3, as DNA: TGTGCCAGCGGGAGGGACCAGTACTTC. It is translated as CASGRDQYF.

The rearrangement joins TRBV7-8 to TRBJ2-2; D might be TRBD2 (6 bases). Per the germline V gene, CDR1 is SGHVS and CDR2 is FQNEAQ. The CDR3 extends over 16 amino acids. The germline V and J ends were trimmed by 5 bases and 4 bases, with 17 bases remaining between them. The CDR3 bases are TGTGCCAGCAGCCGCCCCGGCGGGGAGTTCACCGGGGAGCTGTTTTTT. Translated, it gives CASSRPGGEFTGELFF.